A single TCR beta chain is shown here with its context. The antigen remains undetermined. These data belong to a study of cytomegalovirus exposure and HLA in healthy donors. Study findings and constraints: TCR beta V- and J-gene trimming, according to a later analysis, was linked to a missense DCLRE1C variant.

Trimming left V 4 bases short and J 1 base short, with 15 bases between. The CDR3 is 15 residues long. Germline CDR1 SQVTM, CDR2 ANQGSEA. Each of the donors was a healthy bone marrow donor. The PCR contained 60 Vbeta and 13 Jbeta primers. Here immunoSEQ multiplex PCR was the method, and the copy in TCRdb shows in-frame clones only, minus some. This repertoire shows roughly 100,000 clones, around 80% found once; its top ten account for roughly 2.1%. The chain joins TRBV29-1 to TRBJ2-3, with a tentative D call TRBD2 (6 bases). Sequenced input: PBMCs. This receptor was identified in a man younger than 40 in good health and CMV-seronegative. Here the CDR3 reads CSVAGLAVGTDTQYF. For the CDR3, the DNA is TGCAGCGTTGCCGGGTTAGCGGTCGGCACAGATACGCAGTATTTT.